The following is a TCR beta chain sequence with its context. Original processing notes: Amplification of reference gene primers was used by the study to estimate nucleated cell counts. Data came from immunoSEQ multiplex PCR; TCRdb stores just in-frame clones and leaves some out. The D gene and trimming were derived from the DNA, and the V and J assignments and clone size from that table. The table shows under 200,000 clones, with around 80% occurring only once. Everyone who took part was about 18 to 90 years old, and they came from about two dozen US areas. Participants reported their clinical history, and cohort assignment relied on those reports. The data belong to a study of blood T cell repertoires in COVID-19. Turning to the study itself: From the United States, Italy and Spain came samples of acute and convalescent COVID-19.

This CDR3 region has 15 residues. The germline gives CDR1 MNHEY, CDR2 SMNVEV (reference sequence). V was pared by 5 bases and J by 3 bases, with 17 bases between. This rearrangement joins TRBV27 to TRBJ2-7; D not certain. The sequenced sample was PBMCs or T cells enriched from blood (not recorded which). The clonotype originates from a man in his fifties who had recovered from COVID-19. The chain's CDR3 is CASSPTTSSSYEQYF. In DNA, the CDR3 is TGTGCCAGCAGTCCGACAACGTCAAGTAGCTACGAGCAGTACTTC.